These 31 T cell receptor beta chains originate from one sample sequenced in a study of T cells in Graves' hyperthyroidism and ophthalmopathy. TCR beta CDR3 regions were amplified from RNA. Primed by the HTBI set, a first-round RT-PCR was run on the TCR CDR3. TCRdb reprocessed the multiplex PCR reads via MiXCR and lists one record per CDR3 protein. Altogether approximately 590,000 distinct CDR3 sequences are present, roughly 14% being singletons, with the ten largest covering around 6.6%. The sample consisted of blood. The receptors shown here come from a woman aged 25 to 45 with Graves' hyperthyroidism.

This clonotype showed up many times. This chain joins TRBV30 and TRBJ2-3, with D maybe TRBD1 (5 bases). The CDR3 extends over 14 amino acids. CDR1 GTSNPN and CDR2 SVGIG come from the germline V gene (reference sequence). Trimming left V 1 base short and J 1 base short, with 9 bases between. CDR3 sequence: CAWSEGAGTDTQYF. The CDR3 DNA is TGTGCCTGGAGTGAAGGGGCGGGCACAGATACGCAGTATTTT. The full variable domain, with the rest looked up from reference TRBV30 and TRBJ2-3, is SQTIHQWPATLVQPVGSPLSLECTVEGTSNPNLYWYRQAAGRGLQLLFYSVGIGQISSEVPQNLSASRPQDRQFILSSKKLLLSDSGFYLCAWSEGAGTDTQYFGPGTRLTVL.

This clonotype has a count of ten or more. The genes are TRBV5-1 and TRBJ2-3, with 8 bases identical to TRBD2. J gave up 2 bases and V 0 bases, and 8 bases lay outside the gene matches. Germline values: CDR1 SGHRS, CDR2 YFSETQ. CDR3 length: 17 residues. This chain's CDR3 is CASSLVYNGRATDTQYF. The CDR3 DNA reads TGCGCCAGCAGCTTGGTTTATAACGGGAGGGCCACAGATACGCAGTATTTT.

This clonotype came up once. V gene TRBV19 combines with J gene TRBJ1-5, with TRBD1 matching 11 bases. The CDR3 is 16 amino acids. Germline loops: CDR1 LNHDA, CDR2 SQIVND (reference sequence). The V segment lost 7 bases and the J segment 0 bases; nucleotides outside the gene matches: 5. This CDR3 reads CASKRDRGNSNQPQHF. DNA for the CDR3: TGTGCCAGTAAGCGGGACAGGGGGAATAGCAATCAGCCCCAGCATTTT.

This clonotype was recorded a few times. J is TRBJ2-2 and V is TRBV15, with 9 bases that match TRBD2. Germline V gene data show CDR1 as LNHNV and CDR2 as YYDKDF (reference sequence). This CDR3 has 16 amino acids. Trimming cost V 4 bases and J 4 bases; bases outside gene matches: 7. The CDR3 spells CATSTPGLAPTGELFF. The CDR3 nucleotides are TGTGCCACCAGCACTCCGGGACTAGCTCCCACCGGGGAGCTGTTTTTT.

This clonotype was observed at least ten times. The J gene is TRBJ1-2, the V gene TRBV18, with TRBD1 as a possible D gene (5 bases). CDR1 is KGHSH, CDR2 LQKENI, per germline. V was clipped by 3 bases and J by 8 bases, with 19 bases between them. The CDR3 runs to 15 residues. DNA of the CDR3: TGTGCCAGCTCACCGCCCCCCGGCAGGGTGAGCGGCTACACCTTC. The encoded protein is CASSPPPGRVSGYTF.

In its sample, this clonotype was seen a few times. The chain recombines TRBV10-3 with TRBJ2-7, with TRBD1 matching 10 bases. Trimming removed 7 bases from V and 6 bases from J; junction bases left unmatched: 3. Germline V gives CDR1 ENHRY, CDR2 SYGVKD. CDR3 length: 12 residues. CDR3: CAIKRTGGEQYF. Here the CDR3 DNA reads TGTGCCATCAAACGGACAGGGGGCGAGCAGTACTTC.

This clonotype was found many times. The V gene is TRBV6-1, the J gene TRBJ1-5, with 7 positions matching TRBD1. Trimming removed 0 bases from V and 5 bases from J; junction bases left unmatched: 4. Germline lookup yields CDR1 MNHNS and CDR2 SASEGT. The CDR3 totals 15 residues. Written as DNA, the CDR3 is TGTGCCAGCAGTGAAGCGGGACAGCTAGATCAGCCCCAGCATTTT. It encodes CASSEAGQLDQPQHF.

This clonotype was detected only a few times. The genes are TRBV29-1 and TRBJ2-5; D perhaps matches TRBD2 (6 bases). V lost 1 base and J lost 13, with 19 bases in between. CDR1 is SQVTM, CDR2 ANQGSEA, per germline. The CDR3 is made up of 13 amino acids. DNA for the CDR3: TGCAGCGTTGAAGGGGACTTAGCGACAGAACGGTACTTC. Protein product: CSVEGDLATERYF.

This clonotype came up a few times. V and J are TRBV14 and TRBJ2-2, with D possibly being TRBD1 (5 bases). Germline V lookup: CDR1 SGHDN, CDR2 FVKESK. Trimming left V 1 base short and J 4 bases short, with 13 bases between. The CDR3 runs to 16 residues. The CDR3 DNA is TGTGCCAGCAGCCAAGCCCCAGGGTCGGGCACCGGGGAGCTGTTTTTT. Translating it yields CASSQAPGSGTGELFF. The variable domain in full, completed from reference TRBV14 and TRBJ2-2, reads EAGVTQFPSHSVIEKGQTVTLRCDPISGHDNLYWYRRVMGKEIKFLLHFVKESKQDESGMPNNRFLAERTGGTYSTLKVQPAELEDSGVYFCASSQAPGSGTGELFFGEGSRLTVL.

A few counts support this clonotype. V usage is TRBV10-3 and J usage is TRBJ2-1, with D hard to call. The CDR3 covers 15 residues. Between the trimmed V and J ends, which lost 4 bases and 0 bases, there was a span of 10 bases. Germline-derived CDR1 and CDR2 are ENHRY and SYGVKD. CDR3 nucleotide sequence: TGTGCCATCAGTGGTAGGGTGGACTCCTACAATGAGCAGTTCTTC. This codes for CAISGRVDSYNEQFF.

As to this clonotype: This may come from a read error, since a much larger clone is one base off. Likely a read error: the CDR3 ends without its conserved phenylalanine or tryptophan. The genes are TRBV28 and TRBJ2-7; D call uncertain. Germline assignment: CDR1 MDHEN and CDR2 SYDVKM. Trimming took off 3 bases at V and 3 bases at J, with 9 bases between the two ends. This CDR3 contains 13 residues. The CDR3 bases are TGTGCCAGCAGTTTCCCGACTCACTACGAGCAGTACCTC. As protein: CASSFPTHYEQYL.

To note about this clonotype: A much more abundant neighbour one base away suggests this may be a read error. The chain carries TRBV29-1 and TRBJ2-7, with TRBD2 matching 13 bases. The length of the CDR3 is 14 residues. Germline values: CDR1 SQVTM, CDR2 ANQGSEA. J lost 7 bases, V lost 4 bases, and 7 bases had no gene match. Written as DNA, the CDR3 is TGCAGCGTTGTTGTCACTAGCGGGGGGGGGGAGCAGTACTTC. This translates into CSVVVTSGGGEQYF.

Many counts were recorded for this clonotype. The rearrangement joins TRBV6-2 or TRBV6-3 to TRBJ1-1; 8 positions match TRBD1. The CDR3 has 14 residues. Germline CDR1 MNHEY, CDR2 SVGEGT. The ends lost 8 bases at V and 5 bases at J; junction bases unmatched: 10. CDR3 sequence (DNA): TGTGCCAGCTCTGGACAGGGAGGTGTGACTGAAGCTTTCTTT. This codes for CASSGQGGVTEAFF.

This clonotype occurred many times. The chain combines TRBV30 with TRBJ1-1, with unresolved D. V was shortened by 4 bases and J by 5 bases, with 20 bases between the two germline ends. The CDR3 totals 15 residues. The germline V gene has CDR1 GTSNPN and CDR2 SVGIG (reference sequence). Written as DNA, the CDR3 is TGTGCCTGGATAGCGGGAACGGGATCTGGTACTGAAGCTTTCTTT. It specifies CAWIAGTGSGTEAFF.

The chain recombines TRBV28 with TRBJ2-1; TRBD2 matches at 10 bases. CDR1 and CDR2 (germline): MDHEN, SYDVKM. The CDR3 loop spans 16 amino acids. J gave up 7 bases and V 5 bases, and 11 bases lay outside the gene matches. The CDR3 loop is CASSRSGRNSWNEQFF. The CDR3 DNA follows: TGTGCCAGCAGTCGTAGCGGGAGGAATAGTTGGAATGAGCAGTTCTTC.

The table lists this clonotype with a count of one. The rearrangement links TRBV2 to TRBJ2-2; maybe TRBD2 (5 bases). Trimming removed 3 bases from V and 6 bases from J, with 8 bases in between. Germline values: CDR1 SNHLY, CDR2 FYNNEI. There are 13 residues in the CDR3. The CDR3 spells CASSDTGSGELFF. CDR3 in DNA: TGTGCCAGCAGTGACACGGGATCCGGGGAGCTGTTTTTT.

On this clonotype itself: A much larger clone sits a single nucleotide away, making a read error possible. The V call is TRBV6-1, the J call TRBJ2-7; 8 bases line up with TRBD1. J was trimmed by 4 bases and V by 8 bases; bases with no gene match: 4. Germline lookup yields CDR1 MNHNS and CDR2 SASEGT. The CDR3 is made up of 12 amino acids. The CDR3 loop is CASDRGAYEQYF. The CDR3, as DNA: TGTGCCAGCGACAGGGGTGCGTACGAGCAGTACTTC.

In this sample, this clonotype turned up many times. The chain is built from TRBV20-1 and TRBJ2-1, with D perhaps being TRBD1 or TRBD2 (5 bases each). Per the germline V gene, CDR1 is DFQATT and CDR2 is SNEGSKA (reference sequence). V gave up 0 bases and J gave up 5 bases, with 14 bases separating them. This CDR3 is built from 15 residues. CDR3 sequence reads: CSARERAGRHNEQFF. The CDR3 bases are TGCAGTGCTAGAGAACGCGCAGGGAGACACAATGAGCAGTTCTTC.

This clonotype was seen a handful of times. CDR3 in DNA: TGTGCCAGCAGTGAAAGTTTTGGACAGGGGGAGGAGGAACTGTTTTTT. Residues: CASSESFGQGEEELFF. The chain combines TRBV25-1 with TRBJ1-4; 10 bases line up with TRBD1. Germline values: CDR1 MGHDK, CDR2 SYGVNS. The CDR3 has 16 residues. The trim removed 2 bases at V and 12 bases at J, leaving 12 bases unmatched.

V usage is TRBV27 and J usage is TRBJ1-1; 7 positions agree with TRBD1. Germline V gives CDR1 MNHEY, CDR2 SMNVEV (reference sequence). This CDR3 has 12 amino acids. Losses at the gene ends were 5 bases for V and 11 bases for J; bases not matched to a gene: 8. CDR3 residues: CASSPEDREAFF. As DNA, the CDR3 is TGTGCCAGCAGTCCCGAAGACAGGGAGGCTTTCTTT.

The chain employs TRBV29-1 and TRBJ2-7; D is tentatively TRBD1 or TRBD2 (6 bases each). CDR1 is SQVTM and CDR2 is ANQGSEA in the germline V gene. Between the trimmed V and J ends, which lost 5 bases and 6 bases, there was a span of 17 bases. The CDR3 is 13 residues long. CDR3 protein: CSVHWGASSEQYF. CDR3 nucleotides: TGCAGCGTTCATTGGGGGGCCAGTAGCGAGCAGTACTTC.

This clonotype was counted ten times or more. This chain links TRBV6-2 or TRBV6-3 with TRBJ2-1, with unresolved D. The CDR3 is 11 residues long. The germline V gene encodes CDR1 MNHEY and CDR2 SVGEGT. Trimming took off 5 bases at V and 9 bases at J, with 8 bases between the two ends. The CDR3 nucleotides are TGTGCCAGCAGTCGCACGGGTGAGCAGTTCTTC. Amino acid sequence: CASSRTGEQFF.

This clonotype was recorded many times. V and J are TRBV7-8 and TRBJ2-5, with TRBD2 matching over 9 bases. Germline trimming cut 2 bases from V and 5 bases from J; bases unmatched to any gene: 9. This CDR3 comprises 16 residues. Germline CDR1 and CDR2: SGHVS and FQNEAQ. The CDR3 DNA is TGTGCCAGCAGCTTAATGTCTAGCGGGGTACGGGAGACCCAGTACTTC. This gives the protein CASSLMSSGVRETQYF.

In DNA form, the CDR3 reads TGTGCCACCAGTGCTTCCCCCCGTGATAGCGGGAGCGACTCGTGGTTCTTC. This sequence encodes CATSASPRDSGSDSWFF. This chain links TRBV24-1 with TRBJ2-1; 9 positions match TRBD2. Germline assignment: CDR1 KGHDR and CDR2 SFDVKD. The V segment lost 5 bases and the J segment 15 bases; nucleotides outside the gene matches: 22. CDR3 length: 17 residues.

As concerns this clonotype: A read error may explain this, as a much larger clone is one base away. This chain links TRBV5-1 with TRBJ1-5; 8 positions match TRBD1. This CDR3 contains 14 residues. Germline V gene data show CDR1 as SGHRS and CDR2 as YFSETQ. The CDR3 nucleotides are TGCGCCAGCAGCTTGGTGACAGGGGACCAGCTCCAGCATTTT. Its translation: CASSLVTGDQLQHF.

This clonotype was recorded many times. The chain uses TRBV30 and TRBJ1-1, with D perhaps TRBD1 (5 bases). The V gene lost 0 bases and the J gene lost 3 bases, with 11 bases spanning the gap. The CDR3 has 14 residues. Germline V gene lookup returns CDR1 GTSNPN and CDR2 SVGIG (reference sequence). The CDR3 region has the DNA TGTGCCTGGAGTGTACGCCAGGGAGACACTGAAGCTTTCTTT. This sequence encodes CAWSVRQGDTEAFF. Full variable domain (missing parts from reference TRBV30 and TRBJ1-1): SQTIHQWPATLVQPVGSPLSLECTVEGTSNPNLYWYRQAAGRGLQLLFYSVGIGQISSEVPQNLSASRPQDRQFILSSKKLLLSDSGFYLCAWSVRQGDTEAFFGQGTRLTVV.

The chain recombines TRBV7-2 with TRBJ2-2; D may be TRBD1 (5 bases). This CDR3 contains 13 residues. The V and J ends lost 5 bases and 6 bases respectively, with 10 bases between them. The germline CDR1 and CDR2 sequences are SGHTA and FQGNSA. CDR3 nucleotide sequence: TGTGCCAGCAGCCAGACAGTATCCGGGGAGCTGTTTTTT. It codes for CASSQTVSGELFF.

The chain recombines TRBV15 with TRBJ1-5; a possible D gene is TRBD1 (5 bases). Per the germline V gene, CDR1 is LNHNV and CDR2 is YYDKDF (reference sequence). V lost 7 bases and J lost 6, with 16 bases in between. This CDR3 is built from 14 residues. CDR3 nucleotides: TGTGCCACCAAAATGCGCAGGGAGGGTCAGCCCCAGCATTTT. This gives the protein CATKMRREGQPQHF.

The chain uses TRBV4-1 and TRBJ2-7; TRBD2 aligns across 10 bases. This CDR3 is built from 15 residues. After removal of 2 bases from V and 2 bases from J, the junction contained 3 bases not matched to a gene. In germline, CDR1 is MGHRA, CDR2 YSYEKL. For the CDR3, the DNA is TGCGCCAGCAGCCAAACTAGCGGGGCGACCTACGAGCAGTACTTC. As protein: CASSQTSGATYEQYF.

The sample holds one count of this clonotype. Since a much larger clone is just one base distant, this may be a read error. The J gene is TRBJ1-4, the V gene TRBV12-5; a possible D gene is TRBD1 (5 bases). The CDR3 loop spans 15 amino acids. CDR1 and CDR2 from the germline V gene are LGHNT and FRNRAP. The CDR3 DNA sequence: TGTGCTAGCGCTCGGTCTGGGGCAACTAATGAAAAACCGTTTTTT. It translates to CASARSGATNEKPFF.

The sample holds many counts of this clonotype. This chain links TRBV20-1 with TRBJ2-7; 7 positions agree with TRBD2. This CDR3 spans 14 amino acids. V shed 3 bases and J 3 bases; nucleotides not matched to a gene: 8. The germline CDR1 and CDR2 sequences are DFQATT and SNEGSKA (reference sequence). The CDR3 region has the DNA TGCAGTGCTAGGCCGGGAGGACCCTTCTACGAGCAGTACTTC. This gives the protein CSARPGGPFYEQYF.